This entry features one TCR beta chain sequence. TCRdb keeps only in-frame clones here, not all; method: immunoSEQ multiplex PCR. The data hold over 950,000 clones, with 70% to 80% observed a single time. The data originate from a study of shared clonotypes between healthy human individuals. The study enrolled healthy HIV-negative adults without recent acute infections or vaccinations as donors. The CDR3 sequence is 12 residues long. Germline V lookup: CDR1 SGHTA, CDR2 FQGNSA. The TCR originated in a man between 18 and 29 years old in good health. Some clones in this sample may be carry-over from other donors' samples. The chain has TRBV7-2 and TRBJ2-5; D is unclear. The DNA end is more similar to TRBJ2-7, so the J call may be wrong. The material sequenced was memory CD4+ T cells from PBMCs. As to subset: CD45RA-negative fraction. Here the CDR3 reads CASSLVGYEQYF. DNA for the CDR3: TGTGCCAGCAGCTTAGTCGGGTACGAGCAGTACTTC.